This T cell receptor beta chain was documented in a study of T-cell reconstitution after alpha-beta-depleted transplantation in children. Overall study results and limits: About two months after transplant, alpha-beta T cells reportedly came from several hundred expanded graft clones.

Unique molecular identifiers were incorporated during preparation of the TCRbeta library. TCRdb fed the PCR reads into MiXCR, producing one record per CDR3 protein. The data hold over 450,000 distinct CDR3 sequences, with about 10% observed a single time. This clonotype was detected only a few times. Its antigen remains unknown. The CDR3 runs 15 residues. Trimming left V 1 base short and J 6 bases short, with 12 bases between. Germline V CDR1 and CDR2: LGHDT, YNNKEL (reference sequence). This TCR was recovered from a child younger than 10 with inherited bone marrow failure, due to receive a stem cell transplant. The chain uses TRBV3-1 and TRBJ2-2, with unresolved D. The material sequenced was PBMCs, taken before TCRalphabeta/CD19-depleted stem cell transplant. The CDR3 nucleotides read TGTGCCAGCAGCCAAGGTCGGGTTTCGGCCGGGGAGCTGTTTTTT. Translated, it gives CASSQGRVSAGELFF.